These T cell receptor beta chains were read from a single sample in a study of shared T cell receptors in the human thymus. Here immunoSEQ multiplex PCR was the method, and the copy in TCRdb shows in-frame clones only, minus some. The table lists 600,000 or so clones, over 75% of them singletons. These data were also filed under a second study, of human thymus T cells.

Sequenced material: thymocytes. The receptors originated from a boy under three years old with a congenital heart defect. The CDR3 runs from the conserved cysteine through the conserved F or W. A D gene is named only where the DNA matches it firmly. Where a row states a size, it is once, few, many or the class of an expanded clone; other rows omit it.

clone size | J gene | D gene | CDR3 length | V gene | CDR3 DNA | CDR3 protein
- | TRBJ2-2 | - | 16 | TRBV25-1 | TGTGCCAGCAGCTCAGGGAGGATCCCGAACACCGGGGAGCTGTTTTTT | CASSSGRIPNTGELFF
- | TRBJ1-2 | - | 17 | TRBV28 | TGTGCCATCGCTTCAGCCGGGAACCGCTTTCGGCGCTATGGCTACACCTTC | CAIASAGNRFRRYGYTF
- | TRBJ2-3 | TRBD2 | 16 | TRBV29-1 | TGCAGCGTTGAAGGACTAGCGGGGGGGTTGGCAGATACGCAGTATTTT | CSVEGLAGGLADTQYF
- | TRBJ1-2 | TRBD1 | 13 | TRBV14 | TGTGCCAGCAGCCAAGTGACAGGGGAAGGCTACACCTTC | CASSQVTGEGYTF
- | TRBJ2-2 | TRBD2 | 14 | TRBV4-1 | TGCGCCAGCAGCCAACCGGGACTAGCCGGGGAGCTGTTTTTT | CASSQPGLAGELFF
- | TRBJ1-4 | - | 17 | TRBV5-5 | TGTGCCAGCAGCTGGAGGGCGGCGCCGGCAACTAATGAAAAACTGTTTTTT | CASSWRAAPATNEKLFF
- | TRBJ2-7 | TRBD1 | 15 | TRBV28 | TGTGCCAGCACCAAAAGGACAGGACCCTCCTACGAGCAGTACTTC | CASTKRTGPSYEQYF
- | TRBJ2-7 | - | 14 | TRBV7-2 | TGTGCCAGCAGCTTAGCTTCCGTACACTACGAGCAGTACTTC | CASSLASVHYEQYF
- | TRBJ1-5 | - | 18 | TRBV28 | TGTGCCAGCAGCCCACAGATTCCGGGGGATTATAGCAATCAGCCCCAGCATTTT | CASSPQIPGDYSNQPQHF
once | TRBJ2-3 | - | 13 | TRBV4-1 | TGCGCCAGCAGCCAGAAACAGGGCTGGCCCCAGTATTTT | CASSQKQGWPQYF
- | TRBJ2-7 | - | 11 | TRBV7-2 | TGTGCCAGCAGCACGAGTCGCGAGCAGTACTTC | CASSTSREQYF
once | TRBJ2-3 | TRBD2 | 21 | TRBV4-3 | TGCGCCAGCAGCCAAGATCCATCTTTTGCTGCGGGGGGCCTCAGCACAGATACGCAGTATTTT | CASSQDPSFAAGGLSTDTQYF
- | TRBJ2-2 | TRBD1 | 17 | TRBV28 | TGTGCCAGCAGTTTATTCGGACAGGGGGATAACACCGGGGAGCTGTTTTTT | CASSLFGQGDNTGELFF
- | TRBJ1-4 | - | 14 | TRBV28 | TGTGCCAGCAGTTTACAAAGGGGAGGTGAAAAACTGTTTTTT | CASSLQRGGEKLFF
- | TRBJ2-3 | TRBD2 | 20 | TRBV11-3 | TGTGCCAGCAGCTTAGGTTCTCTAGCGGGGGGAACACCCAGCCCGGATACGCAGTATTTT | CASSLGSLAGGTPSPDTQYF
- | TRBJ2-7 | - | 14 | TRBV6-5 | TGTGCCAGCAGACTCGTACGTGCGGCGATCCAGCAGTACTTC | CASRLVRAAIQQYF
- | TRBJ1-2 | - | 15 | TRBV19 | TGTGCCAGTAGTAGAGTCAAAAATACTAACTATGGCTACACCTTC | CASSRVKNTNYGYTF
- | TRBJ2-7 | TRBD2 | 14 | TRBV5-4 | TGTGCCAGCAGCTTTAGCGGGAGGACCTACGAGCAGTACTTC | CASSFSGRTYEQYF
- | TRBJ1-5 | TRBD1 | 16 | TRBV15 | TGTGCCACCAGCAGAGCCTGGACAGGGAGTGGTCAGCCCCAGCATTTT | CATSRAWTGSGQPQHF
- | TRBJ2-1 | - | 13 | TRBV30 | TGTGCTTCAAAGGCTAGCTCTTTTAATGAGCAGTTCTTC | CASKASSFNEQFF
- | TRBJ2-3 | - | 16 | TRBV28 | TGTGCCAGCAGTTTACCCCTAGTCCTTAGCACAGATACGCAGTATTTT | CASSLPLVLSTDTQYF
- | TRBJ2-5 | - | 15 | TRBV21-1 | TGTGCCAGCAGCAAGGGGACTCCAATCCCCGGGACCCAGTACTTC | CASSKGTPIPGTQYF
- | TRBJ1-6 | TRBD1 | 14 | TRBV6-1 | TGTGCCAGCAGGACAGGGGTTCATAATTCACCCCTCCACTTT | CASRTGVHNSPLHF
- | TRBJ1-1 | - | 15 | TRBV9 | TGTGCCAGCAGCGTAGGGTACGGTTTGAACACTGAAGCTTTCTTT | CASSVGYGLNTEAFF
- | TRBJ1-1 | TRBD1 | 19 | TRBV30 | TGTGCCTGGACCGTAACGGACAGGGGGCGGTTCTGGATGAGCACTGAAGCTTTCTTT | CAWTVTDRGRFWMSTEAFF
- | TRBJ1-1 | - | 15 | TRBV7-9 | TGTGCCAGCAGCCCAGTGCCCGGGGTGAACACTGAAGCTTTCTTT | CASSPVPGVNTEAFF
once | TRBJ1-2 | - | 12 | TRBV30 | TGTGCCTGCGAGGGCGCGAGCTATGGCTACACCTTC | CACEGASYGYTF
once | TRBJ2-2 | - | 17 | TRBV28 | TGTGCCAGCAGTAGAGAGTTCGGTGTCAGGGACACCGGGGAGCTGTTTTTT | CASSREFGVRDTGELFF
few | TRBJ2-5 | - | 11 | TRBV5-5 | TGTGCCAGCAGACGGGACTCTTCCCAGTACTTC | CASRRDSSQYF
- | TRBJ2-2 | - | 17 | TRBV5-6 | TGTGCCAGCAGCTGGTATGACAGAGCCCTCAACACCGGGGAGCTGTTTTTT | CASSWYDRALNTGELFF
- | TRBJ2-5 | - | 12 | TRBV7-2 | TGTGCCAGCAGCTTAGACGGAGAGACCCAGTACTTC | CASSLDGETQYF
- | TRBJ1-1 | - | 17 | TRBV7-2 | TGTGCCAGCAGCCGACGCGGGAGGGGATCTATGAACACTGAAGCTTTCTTT | CASSRRGRGSMNTEAFF
- | TRBJ1-5 | - | 15 | TRBV28 | TGTGCCAGCCGACCTGCTGGGCATAGCAATCAGCCCCAGCATTTT | CASRPAGHSNQPQHF
- | TRBJ2-1 | - | 13 | TRBV12-5 | TGTGCTAGTGGTTTGGTATTAGCGAATGAGCAGTTCTTC | CASGLVLANEQFF
- | TRBJ2-1 | - | 16 | TRBV28 | TGTGCCAGCAGTTCCTCGACTAGAGCGAGGGGCAATGAGCAGTTCTTC | CASSSSTRARGNEQFF
- | TRBJ1-5 | - | 14 | TRBV28 | TGTGCCAGCAGTTTGGGCAGGGGCAATCAGCCCCAGCATTTT | CASSLGRGNQPQHF
- | TRBJ2-3 | TRBD1 | 16 | TRBV9 | TGTGCCAGCAGCTCGCGACAGGGGGCTAGCACAGATACGCAGTATTTT | CASSSRQGASTDTQYF
few | TRBJ1-4 | TRBD1 | 15 | TRBV5-6 | TGTGCCAGCAGCTCGGGACAGCATGCAAACGAAAAACTGTTTTTT | CASSSGQHANEKLFF
- | TRBJ2-7 | TRBD1 | 15 | TRBV4-1 | TGCGCCAGCAGCCAAGAGGTAAGGGACAGCTACGAGCAGTACTTC | CASSQEVRDSYEQYF
- | TRBJ2-7 | - | 14 | TRBV4-2 | TGTGCCAGCAGCCAAGATCGGAGCTCCTACGAGCAGTACTTC | CASSQDRSSYEQYF
- | TRBJ2-7 | - | 16 | TRBV27 | TGTGCCAGCAGTTTATCGGGGGGGGCTGCCCCCCTGGAGCAGTACTTC | CASSLSGGAAPLEQYF
- | TRBJ2-5 | TRBD2 | 16 | TRBV11-2 | TGTGCCAGCAGCTTAGCCAGCGGGGGACGCGGAGAGACCCAGTACTTC | CASSLASGGRGETQYF
- | TRBJ2-7 | TRBD2 | 16 | TRBV5-1 | TGCGCCAGCAGCTTGGTTTTTCGGGGGGACCCCTACGAGCAGTACTTC | CASSLVFRGDPYEQYF
- | TRBJ2-1 | TRBD2 | 16 | TRBV19 | TGTGCCAGTCACCTGCGGGGCGGGAGGGCCCGGAATGAGCAGTTCTTC | CASHLRGGRARNEQFF
- | TRBJ1-5 | TRBD1 | 14 | TRBV12-5 | TGTGCTAGTGGTTTGTCAGGGGGCAGGCAGCCCCAGCATTTT | CASGLSGGRQPQHF
- | TRBJ2-7 | TRBD2 | 21 | TRBV19 | TGTGCCAGTAGCCCTAATCTCCCGGGACTAGCGGGAGACGCCCTCTCCTACGAGCAGTACTTC | CASSPNLPGLAGDALSYEQYF
- | TRBJ2-1 | TRBD2 | 16 | TRBV5-1 | TGCGCCAGCAGCTTGGCACTAGCGGGAGGGGGCAATGAGCAGTTCTTC | CASSLALAGGGNEQFF
- | TRBJ1-4 | - | 16 | TRBV15 | TGTGCCACCAGCAGAGATAGCCCGCTGCTTGGGGAAAAACTGTTTTTT | CATSRDSPLLGEKLFF